The 9 T cell receptor beta chains below come from one sample, sequenced in a study of shared clonotypes between healthy human individuals. Naive CD8 cells lacked CD45RO and underwent positive selection for CCR7, leaving out terminally differentiated effector memory CD45RA+ cells. TCRdb keeps only in-frame clones here, not all; method: immunoSEQ multiplex PCR. The sample has roughly 2.1 million clones, 93% seen once. The material sequenced was naive CD8+ T cells from PBMCs. The origin of the receptors is a man aged 18-30 years in good health. Some clones in this sample may be carry-over from other donors' samples.

J is TRBJ2-6 and V is TRBV28; D is perhaps TRBD2 (6 bases). Trimming stripped 5 bases from V and 0 bases from J, with 14 bases between. The V gene's germline CDR1 is MDHEN and CDR2 SYDVKM. This CDR3 is built from 17 residues. This CDR3 reads CASSGGAYGSGANVLTF. In nucleotides, the CDR3 is TGTGCCAGCAGTGGAGGGGCCTACGGCTCTGGGGCCAACGTCCTGACTTTC.

The chain couples TRBV9 to TRBJ1-2; the D gene is possibly TRBD1 (5 bases). V lost 3 bases to trimming and J lost 5 bases, with 20 bases between them. There are 16 residues in the CDR3. Germline V CDR1 and CDR2: SGDLS, YYNGEE. CDR3 DNA sequence: TGTGCCAGCAGCGCCGATCCAGGGAAACCTGGGTATGGCTACACCTTC. Amino acids: CASSADPGKPGYGYTF.

The chain joins TRBV28 to TRBJ1-2, with D possibly TRBD1 on 6 matching bases. Trimming pared 7 bases from V and 7 bases from J, leaving 25 bases between. Germline V gene lookup returns CDR1 MDHEN and CDR2 SYDVKM. The CDR3 loop spans 16 amino acids. In DNA, the CDR3 is TGTGCCAGCACCTTGAGTAGGGTGACCGGGGGCTTTGGCTACACCTTC. Encoded protein: CASTLSRVTGGFGYTF.

In nucleotides, the CDR3 is TGTGCCAGCAGCCCCTCGGGGAAAAGCTCTGGAAACACCATATATTTT. It specifies CASSPSGKSSGNTIYF. The chain couples TRBV9 to TRBJ1-3; D call uncertain. V lost 4 bases, J lost 0 bases, and 14 bases lay in between. The CDR3 spans 16 residues. Germline loops: CDR1 SGDLS, CDR2 YYNGEE.

V gene TRBV9 combines with J gene TRBJ2-1; 8 bases line up with TRBD2. The germline gives CDR1 SGDLS, CDR2 YYNGEE. Trimming at V came to 3 bases and at J to 7 bases, leaving 9 bases not matched to a gene. The length of the CDR3 is 15 residues. The DNA for the CDR3 is TGTGCCAGCAGCGCGAGCGGGAGCGGGGAAAATGAGCAGTTCTTC. This translates into CASSASGSGENEQFF.

The rearrangement joins TRBV27 to TRBJ1-1; D is ambiguous. Germline assignment: CDR1 MNHEY and CDR2 SMNVEV (reference sequence). This CDR3 is 14 amino acids long. V was clipped by 5 bases and J by 3 bases, with 13 bases between them. CDR3 in amino acids: CASSPQFSYTEAFF. The CDR3 DNA reads TGTGCCAGCAGTCCCCAGTTCAGTTACACTGAAGCTTTCTTT.

Points on this clone: This same CDR3 is encoded by further DNA sequences in the sample. The V gene is TRBV27, the J gene TRBJ1-5; a possible D gene is TRBD1 (6 bases). V was clipped by 3 bases and J by 1 base, with 10 bases between them. This CDR3 is built from 15 residues. CDR1 is MNHEY and CDR2 is SMNVEV in the germline V gene (reference sequence). The CDR3 is CASSFSGESNQPQHF. The CDR3 coding sequence is TGTGCCAGCAGTTTCTCAGGGGAGAGCAATCAGCCCCAGCATTTT.

The chain uses TRBV5-6 and TRBJ2-1; TRBD2 aligns across 7 bases. Looked up from germline, CDR1 is SGHDT and CDR2 is YYEEEE. The CDR3 runs to 15 residues. V shed 4 bases, J shed 3 bases, and the junction held 7 bases outside the gene matches. The CDR3 nucleotides read TGTGCCAGCAGCCCCGGGACTACAAACTACAATGAGCAGTTCTTC. This gives the protein CASSPGTTNYNEQFF.

This clone was seen just once. This same CDR3 is encoded by further DNA sequences in the sample. The genes are TRBV27 and TRBJ2-3; no reliable D call. There are 12 residues in the CDR3. Germline V gene lookup returns CDR1 MNHEY and CDR2 SMNVEV (reference sequence). Trimming shortened V by 4 bases and J by 6 bases, and 8 bases separated the two germline ends. The CDR3 region has the DNA TGTGCCAGCAGTTCCACGACGGATACGCAGTATTTT. Protein sequence: CASSSTTDTQYF.